This is a list of T cell receptor beta chains from one sample in a study of cytomegalovirus exposure and HLA in healthy donors. The method was immunoSEQ multiplex PCR; TCRdb's version includes in-frame clones alone and lacks a portion of them. The table shows approximately 140,000 clones, with around 72% occurring only once. Sequencing input: PBMCs. These receptors originate from a human donor in good health. The CDR3 runs from the conserved cysteine through the conserved F or W. Each record gives: V gene, J gene, clone size, CDR3 length, CDR3 protein. Some rows mark clone size as missing; the rest say once, few, many or name a class of expanded clone.

TRBV9,TRBJ1-1,-,14,CASSPVGTGPEAFF
TRBV10-3,TRBJ2-1,-,17,CAISDPSGTSGIYEQFF
TRBV6-5,TRBJ1-5,-,15,CASSSLDREHQPQHF
TRBV2,TRBJ1-3,-,12,CASSDHRNTIYF
TRBV6-1,TRBJ2-2,few,15,CASRMDRGWSGELFF
TRBV7-9,TRBJ2-3,few,17,CSSSRWTSSGGADTQYF
TRBV11-1,TRBJ2-3,-,15,CASSFQRPGTDTQYF
TRBV6-6,TRBJ2-1,-,15,CASSQQGKTYNEQFF
TRBV30,TRBJ2-5,-,17,CAWSVGLLAGSRETQYF
TRBV30,TRBJ2-3,once,15,CAWSVSGGPGDTQYF
TRBV7-2,TRBJ2-1,-,15,CASSLAIGSYNEQFF
TRBV9,TRBJ2-3,-,16,CASSPRTGGSTDTQYF
TRBV28,TRBJ2-5,-,14,CASSSPTGGETQYF
TRBV5-1,TRBJ2-7,-,15,CASSQGGTGTYEQYF
TRBV6-1,TRBJ1-5,-,16,CASSGHLGGGNQPQHF
TRBV14,TRBJ1-1,-,15,CASSQLGQGNTEAFF
TRBV2,-,once,14,CASSGNRLAYEQYF
TRBV30,TRBJ1-4,-,14,CAWSVGTGGRKLFF
TRBV7-8,TRBJ2-5,once,12,CASSSSGSQQYF
TRBV27,TRBJ2-2,-,15,CASRLTSFATGELFF
TRBV9,TRBJ2-7,once,15,CASSPYRRTSDEQYF